These 12 T cell receptor beta chains came from one sample sequenced in a study of blood T cells in healthy people across ages. Alongside a J-beta primer mix, a sample-barcoded 5' primer served in a second PCR lasting roughly 6 to 11 cycles. One entry per CDR3 protein results from TCRdb running MiXCR on the 5' RACE reads. The sample has 650,000 or so distinct CDR3 sequences; 45% to 60% are singletons. Sequencing was done on a sample of blood. All receptors come from a woman aged 80 or over in good health.

This chain uses TRBV12-3 or TRBV12-4 with TRBJ2-3, with D tentatively TRBD2 (5 bases). This CDR3 contains 15 residues. Trimming left V 7 bases short and J 0 bases short, with 14 bases between. The CDR3 region is CASTPGLVSTDTQYF. The CDR3 DNA is TGTGCCAGCACCCCGGGGTTAGTTAGCACAGATACGCAGTATTTT.

Concerning this clonotype itself: Just one base apart from a much larger clone, this may be a read error. J is TRBJ2-3 and V is TRBV7-9; the match to TRBD1 covers 11 bases. The germline V gene encodes CDR1 SEHNR and CDR2 FQNEAQ (reference sequence). The CDR3 is 16 residues long. This CDR3 reads CASSYTGTGGADTHYF. The CDR3 coding sequence is TGTGCCAGCAGCTATACCGGGACAGGGGGTGCAGATACGCATTATTTT.

In this sample, this clonotype turned up a few times. CDR3: CASNNRASGELFF. The CDR3, as DNA: TGTGCCAGCAATAACCGGGCCTCCGGGGAGCTGTTTTTT. The gene calls are TRBV2 and TRBJ2-2; no clear D. Germline CDR1 is SNHLY and CDR2 is FYNNEI. Trimming left V 7 bases short and J 6 bases short, with 12 bases between. The CDR3 loop spans 13 amino acids.

The chain carries TRBV24-1 and TRBJ2-7, with 10 bases that match TRBD1. The CDR3 has 17 amino acids. V lost 3 bases, J lost 5 bases, and 12 bases stayed unmatched. CDR1 is KGHDR, CDR2 SFDVKD, per germline. The CDR3 loop reads CATSDRYTGTGVDEQYF. The CDR3 DNA sequence: TGTGCCACCAGTGATCGTTATACCGGGACAGGGGTGGACGAGCAGTACTTC.

CDR3 coding DNA: TGTGCCAGCAGTTTTTTGGAAGAGCAGTATTTT. It translates to CASSFLEEQYF. V is TRBV12-3 or TRBV12-4 and J is TRBJ2-3; no definite D call. The CDR3 sequence is 11 residues long. With 3 bases removed from V and 11 bases from J, the gap between germline ends came to 9 bases.

This clonotype was detected ten times or more. This rearrangement joins TRBV3-1 to TRBJ2-1, with D unresolved. Per germline, CDR1 LGHDT and CDR2 YNNKEL (reference sequence). Between the trimmed V and J ends, which lost 3 bases and 7 bases, there was a span of 7 bases. The CDR3 totals 12 residues. The CDR3: CASSHFSNEQFF. The CDR3 DNA is TGTGCCAGCAGCCATTTCTCGAATGAGCAGTTCTTC.

This chain links TRBV29-1 with TRBJ2-1; D ambiguous. Trimming removed 3 bases at V and 7 bases at J, with 7 bases between. The CDR3 is 11 amino acids. In germline, CDR1 is SQVTM, CDR2 ANQGSEA. The CDR3 nucleotides read TGCAGCGTTGAGCCAGAAAATGAGCAGTTCTTC. This encodes CSVEPENEQFF.

The table lists this clonotype with a few counts. The chain has TRBV28 and TRBJ2-7; 10 bases fit TRBD1. CDR1 MDHEN and CDR2 SYDVKM come from the germline V gene. CDR3 length: 13 residues. The J segment lost 5 bases and the V segment lost 11 bases, leaving 9 bases of the junction unmatched. The CDR3 sequence: CAGRGTGDHEQYF. Written as DNA, the CDR3 is TGTGCCGGTAGAGGGACAGGGGATCACGAGCAGTACTTC. Together with reference TRBV28 and TRBJ2-7, the CDR3 gives the full variable domain: DVKVTQSSRYLVKRTGEKVFLECVQDMDHENMFWYRQDPGLGLRLIYFSYDVKMKEKGDIPEGYSVSREKKERFSLILESASTNQTSMYLCAGRGTGDHEQYFGPGTRLTVT.

This clonotype was recorded a few times. This chain uses TRBV15 with TRBJ1-3; D is undetermined. V lost 0 bases and J 12 bases, leaving 12 bases between the germline ends. The V gene's germline CDR1 is LNHNV and CDR2 YYDKDF (reference sequence). The CDR3 consists of 13 residues. CDR3 in DNA: TGTGCCACCAGCAGAGAGAGGCAGGCCAACATATATTTT. Its protein product is CATSRERQANIYF.

This clonotype was observed at least ten times. Given a much more abundant clone one base away, this may be a read error. The chain is built from TRBV6-5 and TRBJ2-6, with a tentative D call TRBD2 (5 bases). V gave up 10 bases and J gave up 2 bases, with 12 bases separating them. The germline gives CDR1 MNHEY, CDR2 SVGAGI. The CDR3 totals 14 residues. CDR3 sequence: CATRGGAGANVLTF. The DNA of the CDR3 is TGTGCCACCAGAGGAGGTGCTGGGGCCAACGTCCTGACTTTC.

Details on this clonotype: A much larger clonotype is one base distant, so this may be a read error. The rearrangement joins TRBV25-1 to TRBJ2-7; 9 positions match TRBD1. The CDR3 runs 14 residues. Losses at the gene ends were 7 bases for V and 0 bases for J; bases not matched to a gene: 4. Germline V gene sequence: CDR1 MGHDK, CDR2 SYGVNS. CDR3 region: CASTGTGSSYEQYF. The CDR3 region has the DNA TGTGCCAGCACCGGGACAGGGAGCTCCTACGAGCAGTACTTC.

This clonotype was counted at least ten times. CDR3 protein: CSVVTSLAKNIQYF. CDR3 nucleotide sequence: TGCAGCGTTGTAACATCCTTAGCCAAAAACATTCAGTACTTC. The V gene is TRBV29-1, the J gene TRBJ2-4; D gene uncertain. CDR3 length: 14 residues. The germline V gene has CDR1 SQVTM and CDR2 ANQGSEA. V was clipped by 4 bases and J by 0 bases, with 10 bases between them.